Detailed here is one TCR beta chain. The antigen is undetermined. The repertoire was sequenced with immunoSEQ multiplex PCR; TCRdb's copy has only in-frame clones and lacks some. The sample contains approximately 150,000 clones, about nine tenths of which appear only once. This record belongs to a study of cytomegalovirus exposure and HLA in healthy donors. Broader study findings: The authors confirmed in vitro that a few CMV-associated chains were specific for CMV antigens. Among TCR sequences, most were rare, though some public TCRs appeared in many donors.

The donors formed part of the approximately 120-subject validation cohort, distinct from the roughly 700-subject first cohort. The CDR3 is 15 residues long. V gave up 0 bases and J gave up 2 bases, with 8 bases separating them. Germline V CDR1 and CDR2: WSHSY, SAAADI. This receptor was identified in a young man in good health and CMV-seronegative. V usage is TRBV10-2 and J usage is TRBJ1-5; weak D call: TRBD1 (5 bases). Specimen: PBMCs. CDR3 residues: CASSESGGGNQPQHF. DNA for the CDR3: TGCGCCAGCAGTGAGTCGGGGGGGGGCAATCAGCCCCAGCATTTT.